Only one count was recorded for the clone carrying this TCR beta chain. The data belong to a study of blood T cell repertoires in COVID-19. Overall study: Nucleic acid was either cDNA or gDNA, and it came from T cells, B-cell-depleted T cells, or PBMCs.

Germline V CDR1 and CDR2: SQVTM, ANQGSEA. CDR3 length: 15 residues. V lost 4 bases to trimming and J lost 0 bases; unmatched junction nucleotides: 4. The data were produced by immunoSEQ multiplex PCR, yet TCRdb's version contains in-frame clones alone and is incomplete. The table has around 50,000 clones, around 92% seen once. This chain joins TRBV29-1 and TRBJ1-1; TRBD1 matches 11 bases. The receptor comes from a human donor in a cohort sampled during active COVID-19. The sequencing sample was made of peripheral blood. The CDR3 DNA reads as TGCAGCGTTGGGAGGACAGGGGGCATGAACACTGAAGCTTTCTTT. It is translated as CSVGRTGGMNTEAFF. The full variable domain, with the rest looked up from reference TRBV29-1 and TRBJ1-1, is SAVISQKPSRDICQRGTSLTIQCQVDSQVTMMFWYRQQPGQSLTLIATANQGSEATYESGFVIDKFPISRPNLTFSTLTVSNMSPEDSSIYLCSVGRTGGMNTEAFFGQGTRLTVV.